Shown below are 27 T cell receptor beta chains from a single sample sequenced in a study of blood T cell repertoires in COVID-19. Repertoires were generated with immunoSEQ multiplex PCR, while TCRdb's copy carries only in-frame clones and drops some. The sample has some 230,000 clones, around four fifths seen once. The specimen sequenced was peripheral blood. All receptors come from a woman between 55 and 75 years old who had recovered from COVID-19.

The rearrangement uses TRBV19 and TRBJ1-5; D call uncertain. V lost 6 bases to trimming and J lost 7 bases, with 37 bases between them. The length of the CDR3 is 21 residues. In germline, CDR1 is LNHDA, CDR2 SQIVND (reference sequence). CDR3 residues: CASSVRIAILDAQRYHQPQHF. CDR3 coding DNA: TGTGCCAGTAGCGTTAGGATCGCTATTCTGGACGCACAGCGGTACCACCAGCCCCAGCATTTT.

V and J are TRBV12-3 or TRBV12-4 and TRBJ2-2, with D unresolved. This CDR3 is 13 amino acids long. V gave up 4 bases and J gave up 4 bases, with 7 bases separating them. The CDR3 coding sequence is TGTGCCAGCAGTTCTAGGCCCACCGGGGAGCTGTTTTTT. Protein sequence: CASSSRPTGELFF.

This chain links TRBV13 with TRBJ1-2, with D possibly TRBD1 on 5 matching bases. This CDR3 has 14 amino acids. The V gene lost 2 bases and the J gene lost 8 bases, with 15 bases spanning the gap. Looked up from germline, CDR1 is PRHDT and CDR2 is FYEKMQ (reference sequence). In nucleotides, the CDR3 is TGTGCCAGCAGCTTAACTGGGTCAGGGAACGGCTACACCTTC. This gives the protein CASSLTGSGNGYTF. The full variable domain, its missing parts supplied by reference TRBV13 and TRBJ1-2, is AAGVIQSPRHLIKEKRETATLKCYPIPRHDTVYWYQQGPGQDPQFLISFYEKMQSDKGSIPDRFSAQQFSDYHSELNMSSLELGDSALYFCASSLTGSGNGYTFGSGTRLTVV.

The chain is built from TRBV7-3 and TRBJ1-2, with 8 bases fitting TRBD1. CDR3 length equals 15 residues. CDR1 is SGHTA, CDR2 FQGTGA, per germline. The trim removed 5 bases at V and 4 bases at J, leaving 9 bases unmatched. The CDR3 is CASSPEQGEVYGYTF. The CDR3 region has the DNA TGTGCCAGCAGCCCAGAACAGGGGGAGGTCTATGGCTACACCTTC.

The CDR3 loop reads CASSQDLQGRMGQETQYF. The CDR3 bases are TGTGCCAGCAGCCAAGATCTTCAGGGCAGGATGGGGCAAGAGACCCAGTACTTC. The rearrangement joins TRBV3-1 (or the pseudogene TRBV3-2) to TRBJ2-5, with TRBD1 as a possible D gene (5 bases). This CDR3 is built from 18 residues. Germline CDR1 and CDR2: LGHDT and YNNKEL (reference sequence). With 0 bases removed from V and 2 bases from J, the gap between germline ends came to 19 bases.

This clone was seen once. V usage is TRBV27 and J usage is TRBJ2-5, with 11 bases fitting TRBD2. This CDR3 has 16 residues. V shed 6 bases and J 1 base; nucleotides not matched to a gene: 7. In germline, CDR1 is MNHEY, CDR2 SMNVEV (reference sequence). CDR3 nucleotide sequence: TGTGCCAGCAGCCCTCTTAGCGGGGGGGCCCAAGAGACCCAGTACTTC. Its translation is CASSPLSGGAQETQYF.

The chain is built from TRBV5-4 and TRBJ2-7; D perhaps matches TRBD2 (6 bases). The CDR3 consists of 15 residues. Germline V gene sequence: CDR1 SGHNT, CDR2 YYREEE (reference sequence). V dropped 2 bases and J dropped 0 bases, with 12 bases sitting between them. The CDR3 reads CASSLGDSRSYEQYF. CDR3 bases: TGTGCCAGCAGCTTAGGGGACTCCCGCTCCTACGAGCAGTACTTC.

The chain uses TRBV7-9 and TRBJ2-5; 7 bases match TRBD1. Losses at the gene ends were 6 bases for V and 2 bases for J; bases not matched to a gene: 6. Germline V lookup: CDR1 SEHNR, CDR2 FQNEAQ (reference sequence). CDR3 length equals 14 residues. The CDR3 DNA reads TGTGCCAGCAGTTCCGGGACAGAGCAAGAGACCCAGTACTTC. Its protein is CASSSGTEQETQYF. Full variable domain (outside the CDR3, taken from reference TRBV7-9 and TRBJ2-5): DTGVSQNPRHKITKRGQNVTFRCDPISEHNRLYWYRQTLGQGPEFLTYFQNEAQLEKSRLLSDRFSAERPKGSFSTLEIQRTEQGDSAMYLCASSSGTEQETQYFGPGTRLLVL.

This rearrangement joins TRBV15 to TRBJ2-3, with D perhaps matching TRBD1 (5 bases). V was cut by 4 bases and J by 0 bases, with 8 bases left in between. The CDR3 consists of 14 residues. Looked up from germline, CDR1 is LNHNV and CDR2 is YYDKDF (reference sequence). CDR3 DNA: TGTGCCACCAGCACAGGACAAAGCACAGATACGCAGTATTTT. This gives the protein CATSTGQSTDTQYF.

This clone was detected once. The V call is TRBV5-1, the J call TRBJ1-4, with D perhaps TRBD1 (6 bases). There are 14 residues in the CDR3. Germline-derived CDR1 and CDR2 are SGHRS and YFSETQ. Trimming removed 4 bases at V and 10 bases at J, with 17 bases between. The CDR3 bases are TGCGCCAGCAGCCAGAGTGGGGGCGATTCAAAACTGTTTTTT. Amino acid sequence: CASSQSGGDSKLFF. The full variable domain, rest sourced from reference TRBV5-1 and TRBJ1-4, is KAGVTQTPRYLIKTRGQQVTLSCSPISGHRSVSWYQQTPGQGLQFLFEYFSETQRNKGNFPGRFSGRQFSNSRSEMNVSTLELGDSALYLCASSQSGGDSKLFFGSGTQLSVL.

CDR3 sequence reads: CASSGRDSAYGYTF. CDR3 coding DNA: TGTGCCAGCAGCGGCCGGGACAGTGCGTATGGCTACACCTTC. This rearrangement joins TRBV21-1 to TRBJ1-2; TRBD1 is the table's D call and was not checked against the DNA. TRBV21-1 is classified as a pseudogene. The CDR3 runs to 14 residues.

The V gene is TRBV15, the J gene TRBJ1-5; D call uncertain. With 0 bases removed from V and 10 bases from J, the gap between germline ends came to 13 bases. The CDR3 covers 14 residues. The germline V gene encodes CDR1 LNHNV and CDR2 YYDKDF (reference sequence). CDR3 amino acids: CATSRDQAQPPQHF. The CDR3 bases are TGTGCCACCAGCAGAGATCAGGCGCAACCCCCCCAGCATTTT.

The gene calls are TRBV19 and TRBJ1-4; D remains unclear. The CDR3 loop spans 13 amino acids. V was trimmed by 7 bases and J by 5 bases, leaving 11 bases between them. Germline CDR1 reads LNHDA; CDR2 reads SQIVND (reference sequence). The CDR3 DNA follows: TGTGCCAGTAATCGGCGGATAAATGAAAAACTGTTTTTT. Protein sequence: CASNRRINEKLFF.

The chain couples TRBV6-1 to TRBJ2-1, with TRBD2 matching over 9 bases. Germline V lookup: CDR1 MNHNS, CDR2 SASEGT. V lost 4 bases and J lost 4; bases outside the gene matches: 17. The CDR3 consists of 19 residues. CDR3 loop: CASSVSSVLSGGEYNEQFF. DNA for the CDR3: TGTGCCAGCAGTGTTTCCTCTGTCCTTAGCGGGGGCGAATACAATGAGCAGTTCTTC.

The rearrangement links TRBV27 to TRBJ1-6; no definite D call. With 5 bases removed from V and 6 bases from J, the gap between germline ends came to 8 bases. The CDR3 covers 13 residues. In germline, CDR1 is MNHEY, CDR2 SMNVEV (reference sequence). CDR3 sequence reads: CASSPGRNSPLHF. CDR3 nucleotide sequence: TGTGCCAGCAGTCCGGGTCGTAATTCACCCCTCCACTTT.

The chain combines TRBV5-1 with TRBJ1-6; the D is unclear. The CDR3 runs to 15 residues. Trimming removed 2 bases from V and 6 bases from J, with 12 bases in between. Per the germline V gene, CDR1 is SGHRS and CDR2 is YFSETQ. CDR3 sequence: CASSLSGPLNSPLHF. CDR3 in DNA: TGCGCCAGCAGCTTAAGCGGGCCGCTTAATTCACCCCTCCACTTT.

V usage is TRBV2 and J usage is TRBJ1-5, with D possibly matching TRBD1 (5 bases). This CDR3 spans 14 amino acids. CDR1 SNHLY and CDR2 FYNNEI come from the germline V gene. V gave up 9 bases and J gave up 8 bases, with 20 bases separating them. In DNA form, the CDR3 reads TGTGCCAGTTGTACGGAGTCAGGGATGAAGCCCCAGCATTTT. Its translation is CASCTESGMKPQHF.

J is TRBJ1-2 and V is TRBV2, with TRBD1 matching over 7 bases. V was clipped by 3 bases and J by 4 bases; unmatched bases: 8. The germline CDR1 and CDR2 sequences are SNHLY and FYNNEI. The CDR3 is made up of 15 amino acids. CDR3 bases: TGTGCCAGCAGTGAGAGTTTAGGGGGCGTCTATGGCTACACCTTC. The encoded protein is CASSESLGGVYGYTF.

This chain uses TRBV5-1 with TRBJ2-5, with TRBD2 matching 12 bases. J was trimmed by 4 bases and V by 2 bases; bases with no gene match: 6. The CDR3 is 16 residues long. Per the germline V gene, CDR1 is SGHRS and CDR2 is YFSETQ. Written as DNA, the CDR3 is TGCGCCAGCAGCTTAGAACCGGGACTAGCGGGAGAGACCCAGTACTTC. It translates to CASSLEPGLAGETQYF. Looking up the rest from reference TRBV5-1 and TRBJ2-5 gives the full variable domain: KAGVTQTPRYLIKTRGQQVTLSCSPISGHRSVSWYQQTPGQGLQFLFEYFSETQRNKGNFPGRFSGRQFSNSRSEMNVSTLELGDSALYLCASSLEPGLAGETQYFGPGTRLLVL.

This sequence joins TRBV27 and TRBJ2-2, with a tentative D call TRBD1 (5 bases). V was trimmed by 6 bases and J by 4 bases, leaving 18 bases between them. This CDR3 has 16 residues. The V gene's germline CDR1 is MNHEY and CDR2 SMNVEV (reference sequence). Here the CDR3 reads CASRPTQRQLTGELFF. In DNA, the CDR3 is TGTGCCAGCAGACCCACCCAAAGACAGCTCACCGGGGAGCTGTTTTTT.

The chain couples TRBV7-3 to TRBJ2-1; 7 bases match TRBD2. This CDR3 contains 15 residues. V shed 0 bases, J shed 9 bases, and the junction held 8 bases outside the gene matches. The V gene's germline CDR1 is SGHTA and CDR2 FQGTGA. The CDR3 region is CASSLTSRGYGEQFF. DNA for the CDR3: TGTGCCAGCAGCTTAACATCGCGGGGGTATGGTGAGCAGTTCTTC.

J is TRBJ1-2 and V is TRBV6-6; D is unresolved. V was clipped by 7 bases and J by 3 bases, with 15 bases between them. CDR3 length equals 14 residues. Looked up from germline, CDR1 is MNHNY and CDR2 is SVGAGI (reference sequence). The DNA for the CDR3 is TGTGCCAGCACCACCGTTGAGGTTCACTATGGCTACACCTTC. It encodes CASTTVEVHYGYTF.

The V and J genes are TRBV6-1 and TRBJ2-3; the match to TRBD2 covers 11 bases. CDR1 is MNHNS and CDR2 is SASEGT in the germline V gene. This CDR3 region has 17 residues. The trim removed 3 bases at V and 2 bases at J, leaving 7 bases unmatched. CDR3 in amino acids: CASSEELAGAPTDTQYF. The CDR3 bases are TGTGCCAGCAGTGAGGAACTAGCGGGGGCCCCCACAGATACGCAGTATTTT.

The V and J genes are TRBV9 and TRBJ1-2, with 10 bases identical to TRBD1. CDR3 size: 17 residues. Germline V gene data show CDR1 as SGDLS and CDR2 as YYNGEE. Losses at the gene ends were 4 bases for V and 0 bases for J; bases not matched to a gene: 9. This CDR3 reads CASSHAGQGKTNYGYTF. CDR3 DNA: TGTGCCAGCAGCCATGCGGGACAGGGGAAAACTAACTATGGCTACACCTTC.

The rearrangement links TRBV12-5 to TRBJ2-7; possible D gene TRBD1, 5 bases. The CDR3 extends over 14 amino acids. In germline, CDR1 is LGHNT, CDR2 FRNRAP. Trimming shortened V by 1 base and J by 3 bases, and 10 bases separated the two germline ends. CDR3 in amino acids: CASGLEPGNYEQYF. The CDR3 nucleotides are TGTGCTAGTGGTTTGGAACCAGGGAACTACGAGCAGTACTTC. Variable domain in full (rest from reference TRBV12-5 and TRBJ2-7): DARVTQTPRHKVTEMGQEVTMRCQPILGHNTVFWYRQTMMQGLELLAYFRNRAPLDDSGMPKDRFSAEMPDATLATLKIQPSEPRDSAVYFCASGLEPGNYEQYFGPGTRLTVT.

This clone was picked up a small number of times. V gene TRBV9 combines with J gene TRBJ2-2; D unclear. The CDR3 is 18 amino acids. Between the trimmed V and J ends, which lost 4 bases and 0 bases, there was a span of 19 bases. The germline gives CDR1 SGDLS, CDR2 YYNGEE. For the CDR3, the DNA is TGTGCCAGCAGCCCCCGGAGCTACCAGTTCGCGAACACCGGGGAGCTGTTTTTT. This gives the protein CASSPRSYQFANTGELFF.

The chain employs TRBV7-2 and TRBJ2-7; 9 nucleotides match TRBD1. The length of the CDR3 is 13 residues. CDR1 SGHTA and CDR2 FQGNSA come from the germline V gene. With V trimmed by 6 bases and J by 7 bases, 7 bases remained unmatched. DNA of the CDR3: TGTGCCAGCAGATCCGGGACAGGGCTTGAGCAGTACTTC. This codes for CASRSGTGLEQYF.